This note documents a single TCR beta chain sequence. Its cognate antigen is unknown. The junction departs from the called germline gene at one end, perhaps through a read error. The CDR3 contains 14 residues. Germline values: CDR1 LGHDT, CDR2 YNNKEL (reference sequence). TCRdb processed the RT-PCR reads anew with MiXCR; each CDR3 protein has one entry. Of around 190,000 distinct CDR3 sequences listed, around 9% were seen once; the top ten hold about 11%. The data are from a study of response to subunit inactivated influenza vaccine. Study-level results: There was a suggestion from the authors that each seasonal influenza vaccination recruits few new T cells.

V gene TRBV3-1 combines with J gene TRBJ2-5, with 9 nucleotides matching TRBD1. The specimen comprised non-naive T cells sorted from PBMCs, sampled on the day of vaccination. The receptor's source is a man aged 50-59 years who received an inactivated influenza vaccine. The CDR3 protein is CVSSLGTGQETQYF. The CDR3 DNA is TGTGTCAGCAGCCTCGGGACAGGGCAAGAGACCCAGTACTTC.